A single sample gave rise to the 7 T cell receptor beta chains below, sequenced in a study of blood T cell repertoires in COVID-19. Method: immunoSEQ multiplex PCR; TCRdb's copy keeps in-frame clones and lacks some. The table includes roughly 250,000 clones, around 83% detected once. The source material was peripheral blood. The receptors here all came from a woman in her forties or fifties with acute or convalescent COVID-19.

Regarding this clone: The germline gene is not matched at one end of the junction; a read error may be the cause. DNA of the CDR3: TGCGCCAGCAGCTTGGAAGAGATCCAGTACTTC. Its protein is CASSLEEIQYF. This chain joins TRBV5-1 and TRBJ2-5; D is uncertain. Per the germline V gene, CDR1 is SGHRS and CDR2 is YFSETQ. The CDR3 spans 11 residues. Complete variable domain (other parts from reference TRBV5-1 and TRBJ2-5): KAGVTQTPRYLIKTRGQQVTLSCSPISGHRSVSWYQQTPGQGLQFLFEYFSETQRNKGNFPGRFSGRQFSNSRSEMNVSTLELGDSALYLCASSLEEIQYFGPGTRLLVL.

This clone was picked up many times. This chain connects TRBV27 to TRBJ2-3; perhaps TRBD1 as D (5 bases). In germline, CDR1 is MNHEY, CDR2 SMNVEV (reference sequence). The CDR3 runs 14 residues. V lost 2 bases and J lost 5, with 11 bases in between. CDR3 sequence: CASSLAGPVDTQYF. As DNA, the CDR3 is TGTGCCAGCAGTTTAGCAGGGCCGGTAGATACGCAGTATTTT.

V gene TRBV7-6 combines with J gene TRBJ2-1, with 9 bases matching TRBD1. This CDR3 has 16 residues. The V gene end was trimmed by 5 bases and the J gene end by 7 bases; junction bases not matched to a gene: 12. CDR1 is SGHVS, CDR2 FNYEAQ, per germline. The CDR3 bases are TGTGCCAGCAGCCCGCCCGGGACAGGGACCTTTAATGAGCAGTTCTTC. Protein sequence: CASSPPGTGTFNEQFF. The variable domain in full, with the rest retrieved from reference TRBV7-6 and TRBJ2-1, is GAGVSQSPRYKVTKRGQDVALRCDPISGHVSLYWYRQALGQGPEFLTYFNYEAQQDKSGLPNDRFSAERPEGSISTLTIQRTEQRDSAMYRCASSPPGTGTFNEQFFGPGTRLTVL.

The J gene is TRBJ2-5, the V gene TRBV6-5; weak D call: TRBD1 (5 bases). V lost 0 bases and J 1 base, leaving 12 bases between the germline ends. CDR1 is MNHEY and CDR2 is SVGAGI in the germline V gene. The CDR3 length is 16 residues. For the CDR3, the DNA is TGTGCCAGCAGTTACTCGCGACAGAGATCCCAAGAGACCCAGTACTTC. It translates to CASSYSRQRSQETQYF.

V gene TRBV24-1 combines with J gene TRBJ2-5, with D unresolved. Trimming shortened V by 3 bases and J by 6 bases, and 10 bases separated the two germline ends. The CDR3 has 13 amino acids. CDR1 KGHDR and CDR2 SFDVKD come from the germline V gene. The CDR3 loop is CATSDGVLKTQYF. In DNA form, the CDR3 reads TGTGCCACCAGTGATGGAGTTTTGAAGACCCAGTACTTC.

The genes are TRBV3-1 (or the pseudogene TRBV3-2) and TRBJ1-6, with D uncertain. Per the germline V gene, CDR1 is LGHDT and CDR2 is YNNKEL (reference sequence). There are 13 residues in the CDR3. Trimming left V 5 bases short and J 6 bases short, with 8 bases between. The CDR3 DNA follows: TGTGCCAGCAGCTCCGTTGTTAATTCACCCCTCCACTTT. Translated, it gives CASSSVVNSPLHF.

V gene TRBV28 combines with J gene TRBJ1-4; D unclear. Trimming removed 7 bases from V and 4 bases from J, with 10 bases in between. This CDR3 region has 13 residues. CDR1 and CDR2 (germline): MDHEN, SYDVKM. The CDR3 loop reads CASMTAGNEKLFF. CDR3 sequence (DNA): TGTGCCAGCATGACGGCGGGTAATGAAAAACTGTTTTTT.